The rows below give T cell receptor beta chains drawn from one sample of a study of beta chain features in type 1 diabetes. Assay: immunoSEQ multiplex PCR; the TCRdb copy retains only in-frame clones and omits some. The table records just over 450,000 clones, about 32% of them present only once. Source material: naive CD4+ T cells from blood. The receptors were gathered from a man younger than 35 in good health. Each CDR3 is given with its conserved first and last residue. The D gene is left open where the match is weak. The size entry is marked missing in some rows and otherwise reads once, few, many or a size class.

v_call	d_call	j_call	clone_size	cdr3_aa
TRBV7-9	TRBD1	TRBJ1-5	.	CASSGTGSQPQHF
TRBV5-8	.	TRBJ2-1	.	CASSPVSSGYNEQFF
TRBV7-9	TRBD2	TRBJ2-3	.	CASSPRELTDTQYF
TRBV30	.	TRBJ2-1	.	CAWTYSSYNEQFF
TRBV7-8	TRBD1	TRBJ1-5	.	CASSVFDREGNQPQHF
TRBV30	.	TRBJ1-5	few	CAWSAGGTGNQPQHF
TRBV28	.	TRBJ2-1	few	CASSFFWADDLEQFF
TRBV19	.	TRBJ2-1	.	CASSIPRSSYNEQFF
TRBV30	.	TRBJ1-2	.	CACSQGFNYGYTF
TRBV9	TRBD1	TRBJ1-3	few	CASSPDRAGNTIYF
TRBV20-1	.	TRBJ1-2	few	CSALDTGGYTF
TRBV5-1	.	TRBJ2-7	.	CASRIPTENEQYF
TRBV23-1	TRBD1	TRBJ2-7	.	CASSQRKDRVSYEQYF
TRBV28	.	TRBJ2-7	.	CASSSQNPPYEQYF
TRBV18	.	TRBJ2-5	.	CASSPPGGETQYF
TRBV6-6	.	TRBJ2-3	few	CACTRVITDTQYF
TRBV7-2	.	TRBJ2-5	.	CASSLGAGEPQETQYF
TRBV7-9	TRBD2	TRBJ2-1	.	CASSSLAGVGSNEQFF
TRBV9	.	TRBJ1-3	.	CASSPAGSGNTIYF
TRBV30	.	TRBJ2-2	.	CAWSLQPRSGGELFF
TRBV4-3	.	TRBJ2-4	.	CASSQEGSAKNIQYF
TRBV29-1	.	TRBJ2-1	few	CSVEWRLAGLGEQFF
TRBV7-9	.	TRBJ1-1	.	CASSGRDGMNTEAFF
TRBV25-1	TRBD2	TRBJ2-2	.	CASKTSGSVGELFF
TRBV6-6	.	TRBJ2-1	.	CASSQGNPYNEQFF
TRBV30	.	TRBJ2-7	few	CAWSEIYEQYF
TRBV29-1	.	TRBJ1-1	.	CSAVTGGNTEAFF
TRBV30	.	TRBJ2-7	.	CAWSGSYEQYF
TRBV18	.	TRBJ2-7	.	CASSRETGSYEQYF
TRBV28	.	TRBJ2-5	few	CASRPSRAQETQYF
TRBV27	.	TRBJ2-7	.	CASSFDSRESSYEQYF
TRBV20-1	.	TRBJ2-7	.	CSAEEEGEQYF
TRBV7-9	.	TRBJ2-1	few	CASSLVGGPGLNEQFF
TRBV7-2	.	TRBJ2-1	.	CASSLAAQNNEQFF
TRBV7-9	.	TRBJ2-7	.	CASSLRATYEQYF
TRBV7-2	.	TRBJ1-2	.	CASSLFLQIGSGYTF
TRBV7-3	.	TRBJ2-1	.	CASSSTASGLRDEQFF
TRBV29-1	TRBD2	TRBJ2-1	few	CSVDYRLAEWRVEQFF
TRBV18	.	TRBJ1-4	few	CASSPSGSNEKLFF
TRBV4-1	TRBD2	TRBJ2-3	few	CASSRGLAGVTDTQYF
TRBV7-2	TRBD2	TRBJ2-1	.	CASSLVGTSGYNEQFF
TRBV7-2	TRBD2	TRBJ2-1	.	CASSVLAGGGEQFF
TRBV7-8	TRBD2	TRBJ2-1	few	CASSATRREGRGEQFF
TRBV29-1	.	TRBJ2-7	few	CSVGIRPTYEQYF
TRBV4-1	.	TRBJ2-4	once	CASSYTSGTSGIQYF
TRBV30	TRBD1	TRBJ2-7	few	CASGQELSYEQYF
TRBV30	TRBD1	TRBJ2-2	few	CAWRKTGGPGELFF
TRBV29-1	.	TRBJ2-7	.	CSVEDRPWGEQYF
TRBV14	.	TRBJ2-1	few	CASSQYPGEQFF
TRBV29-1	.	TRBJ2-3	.	CSVGVAASTDTQYF
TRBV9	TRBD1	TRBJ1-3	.	CASSGQGPGNTIYF
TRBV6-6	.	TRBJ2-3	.	CASSTDAIRTDTQYF
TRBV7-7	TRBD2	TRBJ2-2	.	CASSPGRANTGELFF
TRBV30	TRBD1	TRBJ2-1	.	CAWSEGTGPYYNEQFF
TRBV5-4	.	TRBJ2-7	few	CASSLEPASGGKF
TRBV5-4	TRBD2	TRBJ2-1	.	CASSLTSGTYNEQFF
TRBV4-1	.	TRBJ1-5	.	CASSHPPEGLRQPQHF
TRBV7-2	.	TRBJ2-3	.	CASSAREGTSTDTQYF
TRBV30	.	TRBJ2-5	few	CAWRRGYGETQYF